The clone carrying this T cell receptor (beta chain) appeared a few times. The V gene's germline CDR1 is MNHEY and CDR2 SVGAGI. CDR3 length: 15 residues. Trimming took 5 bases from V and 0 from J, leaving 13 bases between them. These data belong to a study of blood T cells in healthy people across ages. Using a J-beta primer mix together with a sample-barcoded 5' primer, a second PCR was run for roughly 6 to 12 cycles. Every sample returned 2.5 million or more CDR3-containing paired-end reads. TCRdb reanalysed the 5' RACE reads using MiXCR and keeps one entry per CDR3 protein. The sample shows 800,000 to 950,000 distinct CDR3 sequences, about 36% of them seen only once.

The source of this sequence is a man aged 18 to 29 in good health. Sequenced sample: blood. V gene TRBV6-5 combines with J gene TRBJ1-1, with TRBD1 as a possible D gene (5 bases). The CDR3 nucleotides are TGTGCCAGCAGTCCTTTAGGGACGGTGAACACTGAAGCTTTCTTT. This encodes CASSPLGTVNTEAFF.